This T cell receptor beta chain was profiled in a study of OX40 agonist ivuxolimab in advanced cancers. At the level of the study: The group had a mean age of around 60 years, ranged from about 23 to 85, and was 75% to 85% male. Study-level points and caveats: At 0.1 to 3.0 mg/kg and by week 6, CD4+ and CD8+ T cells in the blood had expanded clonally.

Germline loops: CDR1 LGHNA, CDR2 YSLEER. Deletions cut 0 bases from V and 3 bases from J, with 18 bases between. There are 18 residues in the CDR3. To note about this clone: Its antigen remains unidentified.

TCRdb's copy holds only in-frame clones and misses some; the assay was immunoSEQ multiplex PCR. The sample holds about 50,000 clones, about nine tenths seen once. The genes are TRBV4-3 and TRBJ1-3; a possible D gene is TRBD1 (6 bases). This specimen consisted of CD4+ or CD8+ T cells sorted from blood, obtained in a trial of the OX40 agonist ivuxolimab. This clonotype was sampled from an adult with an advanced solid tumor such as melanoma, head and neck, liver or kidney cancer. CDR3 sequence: CASSQDPPDVQGGNTIYF. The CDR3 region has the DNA TGCGCCAGCAGCCAAGATCCGCCCGATGTACAGGGTGGAAACACCATATATTTT.